The clone carrying this T cell receptor (beta chain) showed up just once. The antigen is unknown. Generated by immunoSEQ multiplex PCR, the TCRdb table keeps only in-frame clones and is missing some. The sample has 90,000 to 150,000 clones; roughly nine tenths are singletons. The sample originates from a study of Tregs in tolerant kidney transplant recipients. Thawed PBMCs were FACS-sorted into unstimulated CD4+CD25+CD127- regulatory T cells, CD4+CD25- non-regulatory cells, CD4 and CD8 cells. The study, taken as a whole, reports: Validation in larger populations is needed because few patients were studied. Activated donor B cell expansion appeared to reveal the most relevant donor-specific TCRbeta repertoire. No direct test of biological reproducibility was done here.

The sample comprised CD4+ T cells from blood. The sequence was obtained from a human donor in good health.

The DNA of the CDR3 is TGTGCCAGCAGCCCAACCGGGACAGGGGGATGGGCCGGGGAGCTGTTTTTT. The encoded protein is CASSPTGTGGWAGELFF. The rearrangement links TRBV14 to TRBJ2-2; 11 bases agree with TRBD1. The ends lost 4 bases at V and 6 bases at J; junction bases unmatched: 10. In germline, CDR1 is SGHDN, CDR2 FVKESK. This CDR3 is 17 amino acids long.